This is a list of T cell receptor beta chains from one sample in a study of early T cells in non-severe SARS-CoV-2 infection. TCRdb re-called the 5' RACE reads with MiXCR, one entry per CDR3 protein. The sample lists about 44,000 distinct CDR3 sequences, 23% occurring once. Here the sequenced sample was whole blood, taken at baseline. All receptors come from an adult who was a healthcare worker with PCR-confirmed SARS-CoV-2 infection or an uninfected control (not recorded which). The CDR3 runs from the conserved cysteine through the conserved F or W. Fields, in order: clone size, D gene, J gene, V gene, CDR3 protein, CDR3 DNA. D genes are given only for firm matches. Expanded clones get a size class; other rows say once, few or many, or leave the size out.

- - TRBJ1-6 TRBV5-4 CASSGDTVGSSPLHF TGTGCCAGCAGTGGGGACACCGTGGGGAGTTCACCCCTCCACTTT
- - TRBJ2-5 TRBV30 CAWSVQLGQAGTLRIQETQYF TGTGCCTGGAGTGTACAATTGGGGCAGGCTGGCACCCTGCGCATCCAAGAGACCCAGTACTTC
- TRBD1 TRBJ2-7 TRBV15 CATSGDRDRVFGREQYF TGTGCCACCAGCGGCGACCGGGACAGGGTATTCGGTCGCGAGCAGTACTTC
few - TRBJ2-7 TRBV19 CASSIGGEQYF TGTGCCAGTAGTATAGGGGGCGAGCAGTACTTC
few TRBD1 TRBJ1-6 TRBV7-3 CASSLQGQGASPLHF TGTGCCAGCAGCTTGCAAGGACAGGGGGCCTCACCCCTCCACTTT
- - TRBJ1-5 TRBV2 CASSPAGFSDQPQHF TGTGCCAGCAGTCCTGCGGGGTTTTCAGATCAGCCCCAGCATTTT
few TRBD1 TRBJ2-3 TRBV12-3/TRBV12-4 CASSASGTGKQYF TGTGCCAGCAGTGCATCCGGGACAGGGAAACAGTATTTT
- - TRBJ1-4 TRBV19 CTSTSLGHREKLFF TGTACCAGTACCAGCCTGGGGCACAGGGAAAAACTGTTTTTT
once - TRBJ2-1 TRBV7-3 CASSLTLSNYNEQFF TGTGCCAGCAGCTTAACGTTATCAAACTACAATGAGCAGTTCTTC
- - TRBJ2-1 TRBV20-1 CSARDRIRKGEQFF TGCAGTGCTAGAGATCGGATCCGAAAGGGTGAGCAGTTCTTC
few TRBD1 TRBJ1-5 TRBV12-3/TRBV12-4 CASSQTGGNQPQHF TGTGCCAGCAGTCAGACAGGGGGCAATCAGCCCCAGCATTTT
few - TRBJ2-7 TRBV20-1 CSANDRNDEQYF TGCAGTGCTAACGACAGGAACGACGAGCAGTACTTC